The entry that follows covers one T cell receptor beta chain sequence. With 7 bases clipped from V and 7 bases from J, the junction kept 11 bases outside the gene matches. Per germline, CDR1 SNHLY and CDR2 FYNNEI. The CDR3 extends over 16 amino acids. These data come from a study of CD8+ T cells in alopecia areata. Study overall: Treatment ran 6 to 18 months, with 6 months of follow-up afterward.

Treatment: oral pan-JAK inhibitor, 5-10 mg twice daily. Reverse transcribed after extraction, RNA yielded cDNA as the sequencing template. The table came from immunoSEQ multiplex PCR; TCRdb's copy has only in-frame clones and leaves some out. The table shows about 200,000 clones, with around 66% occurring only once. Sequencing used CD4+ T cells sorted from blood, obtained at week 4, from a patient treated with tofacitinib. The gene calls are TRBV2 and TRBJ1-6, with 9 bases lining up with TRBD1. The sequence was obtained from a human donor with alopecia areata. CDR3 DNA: TGTGCCAGCAAAGTACAGGGGGCCGTGGAAAATTCACCCCTCCACTTT. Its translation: CASKVQGAVENSPLHF.